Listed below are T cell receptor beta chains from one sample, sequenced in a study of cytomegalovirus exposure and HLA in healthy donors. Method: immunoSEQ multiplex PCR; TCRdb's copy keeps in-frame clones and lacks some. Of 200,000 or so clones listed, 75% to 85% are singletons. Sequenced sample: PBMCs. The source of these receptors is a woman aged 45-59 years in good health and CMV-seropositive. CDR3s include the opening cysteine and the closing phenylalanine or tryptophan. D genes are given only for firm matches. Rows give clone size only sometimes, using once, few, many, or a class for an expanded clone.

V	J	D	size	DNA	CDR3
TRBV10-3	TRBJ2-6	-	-	TGTGCCATCAGTGACGGTCGGGACATGGGGGCTTCTGGGGCCAACGGCCTGACTTTC	CAISDGRDMGASGANGLTF
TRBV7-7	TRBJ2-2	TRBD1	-	TGTGCTAGCAGCTTAGGAGCCGGGACAGCATCCGGGGAGCTGTTTTTT	CASSLGAGTASGELFF
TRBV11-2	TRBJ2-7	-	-	TGTGCCAGCAGCGTCGGACAGCCCTTAAGCTACGAGCAGTACTTC	CASSVGQPLSYEQYF
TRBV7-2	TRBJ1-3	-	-	TGTGCCAGCAGCTCACAGACAGCGTCTGGAAACACCATATATTTT	CASSSQTASGNTIYF
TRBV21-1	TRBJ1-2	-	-	TGTGCCATCTTCCCAGGGGCAGGGGGCGATATCTATGGCTACACCTTC	CAIFPGAGGDIYGYTF
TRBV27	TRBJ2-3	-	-	TGTGCCAGCAGCCCAAATACAGATACGCAGTATTTT	CASSPNTDTQYF
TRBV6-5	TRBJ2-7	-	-	TGTGCCAGCAGTCGAACAGCCGGGGGGCGGGGCGAGCAGTACTTC	CASSRTAGGRGEQYF
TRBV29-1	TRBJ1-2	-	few	TGCAGCGTCCTTGAGGGCTACACCTTC	CSVLEGYTF
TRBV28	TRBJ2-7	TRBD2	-	TGTGCCAGCAGTGTACCCGGGACTAGCTCCTACGAGCAGTACTTC	CASSVPGTSSYEQYF
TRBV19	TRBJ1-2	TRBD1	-	TGTGCCAGTAGCTACAGACAGGGCGGAGGCTATGGCTACACCTTC	CASSYRQGGGYGYTF
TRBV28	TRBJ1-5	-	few	TGTGCCAGCAGTTCTCTGAATCAGCCCCAGCATTTT	CASSSLNQPQHF
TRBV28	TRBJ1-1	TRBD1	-	TGTGCCAGCAGTATCCGACAGGGGAGATCGCTCACTGAAGCTTTCTTT	CASSIRQGRSLTEAFF
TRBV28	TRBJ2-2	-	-	TGTGCCAGCAGTAAAATCAGCACCGGGGAGCTGTTTTTT	CASSKISTGELFF
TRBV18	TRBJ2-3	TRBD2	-	TGTGCCAGCTCAAAAACTTCGGGAGGAGATACGCAGTATTTT	CASSKTSGGDTQYF
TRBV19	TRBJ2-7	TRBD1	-	TGTGCCAGTAGTCCGGGACAGAACTACGAGCAGTACTTC	CASSPGQNYEQYF
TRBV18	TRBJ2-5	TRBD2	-	TGTGCCAGCTCACCGGCTAGCGGCCACCTTGGAGAGACCCAGTACTTC	CASSPASGHLGETQYF